A single sample gave rise to the 27 T cell receptor beta chains below, sequenced in a study of blood T cell repertoires in COVID-19. Assay: immunoSEQ multiplex PCR; the TCRdb copy retains only in-frame clones and omits some. The sample consists of around 300,000 clones, around 84% of them appearing once. Sequenced: PBMCs or T cells enriched from blood (not recorded which). The receptors stem from a woman aged 45 to 65 who had recovered from COVID-19.

The rearrangement joins TRBV12-3 or TRBV12-4 to TRBJ2-3, with D tentatively TRBD1 (5 bases). This CDR3 comprises 12 residues. V was trimmed by 6 bases and J by 2 bases, leaving 6 bases between them. The CDR3 nucleotides are TGTGCCAGCAGGACAGACACAGATACGCAGTATTTT. Its translation is CASRTDTDTQYF.

The chain uses TRBV7-9 and TRBJ2-3; 14 bases match TRBD2. The V gene end was trimmed by 5 bases and the J gene end by 6 bases; junction bases not matched to a gene: 7. Germline values: CDR1 SEHNR, CDR2 FQNEAQ (reference sequence). The CDR3 runs to 16 residues. CDR3 coding DNA: TGTGCCAGCAGCCCGGGACTAGCGGGAGTTATCGATACGCAGTATTTT. This translates into CASSPGLAGVIDTQYF.

This chain joins TRBV28 and TRBJ2-3; possibly TRBD1 for D (7 bases). Germline assignment: CDR1 MDHEN and CDR2 SYDVKM. There are 15 residues in the CDR3. V lost 1 base and J 7 bases, leaving 15 bases between the germline ends. Here the CDR3 reads CASSLFEQGRNTQYF. The CDR3 region has the DNA TGTGCCAGCAGTTTATTCGAACAGGGGAGGAATACGCAGTATTTT.

The rearrangement joins TRBV7-7 to TRBJ2-3; 14 positions agree with TRBD2. This CDR3 is 15 amino acids long. Germline assignment: CDR1 SSHAT and CDR2 FNYEAQ (reference sequence). V lost 5 bases to trimming and J lost 4 bases; unmatched junction nucleotides: 2. Written as DNA, the CDR3 is TGTGCCAGCAGCCGGACTAGCGGGGGGTCAGATACGCAGTATTTT. Its translation: CASSRTSGGSDTQYF.

The rearrangement links TRBV4-3 to TRBJ2-1, with TRBD1 matching over 7 bases. Germline V CDR1 and CDR2: LGHNA, YSLEER. CDR3 length equals 14 residues. The V gene end was trimmed by 3 bases and the J gene end by 4 bases; junction bases not matched to a gene: 3. The DNA for the CDR3 is TGCGCCAGCAGCCATGGGACAGTTTACAATGAGCAGTTCTTC. Translation: CASSHGTVYNEQFF.

This clone has only a few counts. The chain links TRBV7-2 to TRBJ2-6; tentative D call: TRBD1 (7 bases). CDR1 is SGHTA and CDR2 is FQGNSA in the germline V gene. V lost 5 bases, J lost 0 bases, and 20 bases lay in between. The length of the CDR3 is 19 residues. The CDR3 loop is CASSLVGRDSLSGANVLTF. The CDR3 DNA sequence: TGTGCCAGCAGCCTAGTTGGGCGGGACAGCCTCTCTGGGGCCAACGTCCTGACTTTC. The whole variable domain, remainder taken from reference TRBV7-2 and TRBJ2-6, is GAGVSQSPSNKVTEKGKDVELRCDPISGHTALYWYRQSLGQGLEFLIYFQGNSAPDKSGLPSDRFSAERTGGSVSTLTIQRTQQEDSAVYLCASSLVGRDSLSGANVLTFGAGSRLTVL.

The gene calls are TRBV11-3 and TRBJ2-1; D not resolved. CDR1 and CDR2 from the germline V gene are SGHNT and YENEEA. The V end was cut by 2 bases, the J end by 5 bases, with 7 bases between. This CDR3 has 13 residues. The CDR3 protein is CASSLTVNNEQFF. The CDR3 DNA sequence: TGTGCCAGCAGCTTAACAGTTAACAATGAGCAGTTCTTC.

The chain has TRBV28 and TRBJ1-1; D is unclear. There are 15 residues in the CDR3. The V end was cut by 0 bases, the J end by 0 bases, with 8 bases between. Germline V gene sequence: CDR1 MDHEN, CDR2 SYDVKM. The CDR3 nucleotides are TGTGCCAGCAGTTTATGGCAGGTCGTGAACACTGAAGCTTTCTTT. Amino acids: CASSLWQVVNTEAFF.

This clone turned up a few times. CDR3 nucleotides: TGTGCCTGGACCCGCGACAGGGTGGGTACTGAAGCTTTCTTT. Its translation: CAWTRDRVGTEAFF. The V and J genes are TRBV30 and TRBJ1-1; 7 bases are a match to TRBD1. The trim removed 4 bases at V and 5 bases at J, leaving 10 bases unmatched. The CDR3 is 14 amino acids. Germline V gene data show CDR1 as GTSNPN and CDR2 as SVGIG (reference sequence).

The genes are TRBV7-9 and TRBJ2-2; D is unresolved. Germline V lookup: CDR1 SEHNR, CDR2 FQNEAQ (reference sequence). Between the trimmed V and J ends, which lost 0 bases and 3 bases, there was a span of 8 bases. CDR3 length equals 15 residues. The CDR3 region has the DNA TGTGCCAGCAGCTTAGCCCCAACTCACACCGGGGAGCTGTTTTTT. The encoded protein is CASSLAPTHTGELFF.

Note on this clone: Other DNA sequences in this sample translate to the same CDR3. The V gene is TRBV7-9, the J gene TRBJ1-4; TRBD1 matches 10 bases. From germline, CDR1 is SEHNR and CDR2 FQNEAQ (reference sequence). This CDR3 is 14 amino acids long. Trimming took 5 bases from V and 7 from J; bases not matched to a gene: 4. This CDR3 reads CASSLGQGSEKLFF. The CDR3 nucleotides read TGTGCCAGCAGCCTGGGACAGGGGTCTGAAAAACTGTTTTTT.

This clone has just one count. The V and J genes are TRBV25-1 and TRBJ2-1, with D possibly matching TRBD1 (6 bases). This CDR3 region has 14 residues. CDR1 and CDR2 (germline): MGHDK, SYGVNS. Trimming took 2 bases from V and 6 from J, leaving 11 bases between them. CDR3 DNA: TGTGCCAGCAGTGAAAGAGGACAGTCCAATGAGCAGTTCTTC. Translation gives CASSERGQSNEQFF.

The chain uses TRBV9 and TRBJ2-3; 10 bases align to TRBD2. Germline CDR1 reads SGDLS; CDR2 reads YYNGEE. The CDR3 is 17 amino acids. Unmatched junction bases numbered 9, after V lost 4 bases and J lost 1 base. The DNA for the CDR3 is TGTGCCAGCAGCCTTAGGGCCGGGACTAGCGGCACAGATACGCAGTATTTT. Residues: CASSLRAGTSGTDTQYF.

The chain couples TRBV19 to TRBJ1-2; D not resolved. Germline V gene data show CDR1 as LNHDA and CDR2 as SQIVND (reference sequence). Trimming left V 6 bases short and J 3 bases short, with 11 bases between. The CDR3 has 13 amino acids. This CDR3 is CASSFKQDYGYTF. Here the CDR3 DNA reads TGTGCCAGTAGCTTCAAACAAGACTATGGCTACACCTTC.

To note about this clone: Other DNA sequences from this sample encode an identical CDR3 as well. The rearrangement links TRBV7-8 to TRBJ2-7; D is unresolved. Germline V lookup: CDR1 SGHVS, CDR2 FQNEAQ. The CDR3 totals 11 residues. Trimming left V 5 bases short and J 4 bases short, with 6 bases between. The chain's CDR3 is CASSPSYEQYF. CDR3 nucleotides: TGTGCCAGCAGCCCCTCTTACGAGCAGTACTTC.

This chain connects TRBV5-4 to TRBJ1-1; 7 nucleotides line up with TRBD1. Germline V lookup: CDR1 SGHNT, CDR2 YYREEE (reference sequence). This CDR3 has 14 residues. Germline trimming cut 0 bases from V and 4 bases from J; bases unmatched to any gene: 3. This CDR3 is CASSLDRGGTEAFF. The CDR3 nucleotides are TGTGCCAGCAGCTTGGACAGGGGTGGCACTGAAGCTTTCTTT.

The chain couples TRBV11-2 to TRBJ1-5; D call uncertain. The V and J ends lost 0 bases and 9 bases respectively, with 12 bases between them. The CDR3 is 14 residues long. Germline V CDR1 and CDR2: SGHAT, FQNNGV. The CDR3, as DNA: TGTGCCAGCAGCTTAGATACCGGCACGGGGCCCCAGCATTTT. Amino acids: CASSLDTGTGPQHF.

V gene TRBV2 combines with J gene TRBJ2-1; 8 bases match TRBD2. Germline values: CDR1 SNHLY, CDR2 FYNNEI. Losses at the gene ends were 7 bases for V and 4 bases for J; bases not matched to a gene: 6. This CDR3 is built from 14 residues. As DNA, the CDR3 is TGTGCCAGCAATCTGCGGGGGGCGTACAATGAGCAGTTCTTC. It codes for CASNLRGAYNEQFF.

The rearrangement links TRBV19 to TRBJ2-7; 11 positions agree with TRBD1. V was pared by 10 bases and J by 1 base, with 3 bases of the junction left unmatched. Germline V CDR1 and CDR2: LNHDA, SQIVND (reference sequence). This CDR3 has 13 residues. CDR3 sequence: CATGQGGSYEQYF. In nucleotides, the CDR3 is TGTGCCACGGGACAGGGGGGGTCCTACGAGCAGTACTTC. Together with reference TRBV19 and TRBJ2-7, the CDR3 gives the full variable domain: DGGITQSPKYLFRKEGQNVTLSCEQNLNHDAMYWYRQDPGQGLRLIYYSQIVNDFQKGDIAEGYSVSREKKESFPLTVTSAQKNPTAFYLCATGQGGSYEQYFGPGTRLTVT.

The chain employs TRBV3-1 (or the pseudogene TRBV3-2) and TRBJ1-1; D unresolved. This CDR3 has 15 residues. V lost 1 base, J lost 1 base, and 10 bases lay in between. CDR1 and CDR2 (germline): LGHDT, YNNKEL (reference sequence). CDR3 in DNA: TGTGCCAGCAGCCAAGTCGTGAGAGAGAACACTGAAGCTTTCTTT. Amino acid sequence: CASSQVVRENTEAFF.

The chain is built from TRBV4-1 and TRBJ2-7; 11 bases map to TRBD2. The V segment lost 3 bases and the J segment 0 bases; nucleotides outside the gene matches: 1. Germline V CDR1 and CDR2: MGHRA, YSYEKL. The CDR3 sequence is 15 residues long. The CDR3 DNA sequence: TGCGCCAGCAGCCATCTAGCGGGAGGCTCCTACGAGCAGTACTTC. This gives the protein CASSHLAGGSYEQYF.

This clone appeared a few times. The chain employs TRBV18 and TRBJ2-7; TRBD1 aligns across 7 bases. This CDR3 is built from 15 residues. Trimming cost V 4 bases and J 0 bases; bases outside gene matches: 6. The germline V gene has CDR1 KGHSH and CDR2 LQKENI. The CDR3 loop reads CASSRPGQLSYEQYF. DNA of the CDR3: TGTGCCAGCTCACGTCCGGGACAGCTCTCCTACGAGCAGTACTTC.

The chain has TRBV11-2 and TRBJ1-3; D is possibly TRBD1 (5 bases). The germline gives CDR1 SGHAT, CDR2 FQNNGV. The V end lost 2 bases, the J end lost 0 bases, and 8 bases lay between the germline ends. CDR3 size: 15 residues. CDR3 sequence: CASSLRGSSGNTIYF. For the CDR3, the DNA is TGTGCCAGCAGCTTACGGGGGTCCTCTGGAAACACCATATATTTT. The full variable domain, its missing parts supplied by reference TRBV11-2 and TRBJ1-3, is EAGVAQSPRYKIIEKRQSVAFWCNPISGHATLYWYQQILGQGPKLLIQFQNNGVVDDSQLPKDRFSAERLKGVDSTLKIQPAKLEDSAVYLCASSLRGSSGNTIYFGEGSWLTVV.

The chain recombines TRBV4-2 with TRBJ2-7, with unresolved D. The CDR3 has 16 residues. CDR1 is LGHNA and CDR2 is YNFKEQ in the germline V gene. Deletions cut 1 base from V and 0 bases from J, with 13 bases between. The CDR3 DNA reads TGTGCCAGCAGCCAAGTCACTACGGCGGACTCCTACGAGCAGTACTTC. This encodes CASSQVTTADSYEQYF.

This rearrangement joins TRBV11-2 to TRBJ2-3, with 8 bases matching TRBD2. The trim removed 7 bases at V and 4 bases at J, leaving 4 bases unmatched. Germline values: CDR1 SGHAT, CDR2 FQNNGV. This CDR3 is built from 13 residues. CDR3 protein: CASTRGVSDTQYF. As DNA, the CDR3 is TGTGCCAGCACGCGGGGGGTTTCAGATACGCAGTATTTT.

In regard to this clone: A much more abundant neighbour one base away suggests this may be a read error. V gene TRBV25-1 combines with J gene TRBJ2-3; 8 nucleotides match TRBD2. This CDR3 spans 15 amino acids. Germline V gene lookup returns CDR1 MGHDK and CDR2 SYGVNS. V was pared by 3 bases and J by 0 bases, with 2 bases of the junction left unmatched. CDR3 residues: CASSDPSGSTDTQYF. As DNA, the CDR3 is TGTGCCAGCAGTGACCCTAGCGGGAGCACAGATACGCAGTATTTT.

This rearrangement joins TRBV29-1 to TRBJ1-2, with unresolved D. Germline assignment: CDR1 SQVTM and CDR2 ANQGSEA. Deletions cut 6 bases from V and 8 bases from J, with 16 bases between. The CDR3 length is 12 residues. The CDR3: CSVSQANRGYTF. For the CDR3, the DNA is TGCAGCGTCAGTCAGGCAAATCGCGGCTACACCTTC.